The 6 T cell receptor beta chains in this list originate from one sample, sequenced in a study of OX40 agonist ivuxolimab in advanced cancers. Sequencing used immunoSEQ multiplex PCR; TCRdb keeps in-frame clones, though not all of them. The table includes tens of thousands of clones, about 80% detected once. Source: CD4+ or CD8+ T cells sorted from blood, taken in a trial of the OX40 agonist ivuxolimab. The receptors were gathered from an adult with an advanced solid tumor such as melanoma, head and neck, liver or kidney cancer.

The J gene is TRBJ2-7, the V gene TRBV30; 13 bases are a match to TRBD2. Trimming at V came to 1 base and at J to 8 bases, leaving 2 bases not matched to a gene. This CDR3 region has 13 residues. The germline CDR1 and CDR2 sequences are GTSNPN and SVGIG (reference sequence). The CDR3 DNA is TGTGCCTGGAGTGAACTAGCGGGAGGGAAGCAGTACTTC. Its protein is CAWSELAGGKQYF.

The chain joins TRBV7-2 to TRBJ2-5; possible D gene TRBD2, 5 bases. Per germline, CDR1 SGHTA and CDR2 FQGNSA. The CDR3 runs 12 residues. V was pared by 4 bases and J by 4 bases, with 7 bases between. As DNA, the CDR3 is TGTGCCAGCAGCTATCGGGGAGAGACCCAGTACTTC. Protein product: CASSYRGETQYF.

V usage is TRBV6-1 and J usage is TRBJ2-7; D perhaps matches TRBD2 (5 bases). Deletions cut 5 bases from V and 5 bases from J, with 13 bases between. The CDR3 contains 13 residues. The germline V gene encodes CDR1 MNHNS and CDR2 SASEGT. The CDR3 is CASSPSGNHEQYF. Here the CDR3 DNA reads TGTGCCAGCAGTCCGAGCGGAAATCACGAGCAGTACTTC.

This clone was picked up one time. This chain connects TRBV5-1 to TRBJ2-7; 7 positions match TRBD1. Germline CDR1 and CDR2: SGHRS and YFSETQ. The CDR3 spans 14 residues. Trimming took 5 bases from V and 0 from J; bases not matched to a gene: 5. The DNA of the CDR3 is TGCGCCAGCAGTCCCGGGACAGACTCCTACGAGCAGTACTTC. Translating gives CASSPGTDSYEQYF.

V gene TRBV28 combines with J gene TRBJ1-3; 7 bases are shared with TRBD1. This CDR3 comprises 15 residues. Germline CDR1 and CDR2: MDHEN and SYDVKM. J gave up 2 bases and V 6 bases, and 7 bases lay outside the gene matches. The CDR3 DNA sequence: TGTGCCAGCAGCCCACCGACAGGGACTGGAAACACCATATATTTT. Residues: CASSPPTGTGNTIYF.

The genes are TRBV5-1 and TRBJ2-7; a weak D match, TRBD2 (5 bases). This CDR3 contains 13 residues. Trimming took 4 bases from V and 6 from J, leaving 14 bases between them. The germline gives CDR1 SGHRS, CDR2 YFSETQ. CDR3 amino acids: CASSPEADSEQYF. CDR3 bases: TGCGCCAGCAGCCCGGAGGCGGACTCCGAGCAGTACTTC.